This T cell receptor (beta chain) was recorded in a study of blood T cells in healthy people across ages. Study-level results: Strongly correlated with naive T cell percentage was TCR beta diversity.

Germline-derived CDR1 and CDR2 are MGHDK and SYGVNS. V lost 1 base, J lost 3 bases, and 13 bases lay in between. This CDR3 is built from 15 residues. Combining a sample-barcoded 5' primer with a J-beta primer mix, a second PCR ran for about 7 to 11 cycles. Tagging of each cDNA molecule was performed by a template-switch adaptor with 12 random nucleotides. In TCRdb, the 5' RACE reads were re-called with MiXCR into one record per CDR3 protein. This sample has fewer than 700,000 distinct CDR3 sequences, with 40% to 45% found just once. As to this clonotype: Its specificity is not known.

The sequencing sample was made of blood. The origin of this receptor is a man aged 80 or over in good health. This chain links TRBV25-1 with TRBJ2-7; D may be TRBD1 (6 bases). CDR3 nucleotides: TGTGCCAGCAGTGAATCAGGAACAGGGAACTACGAGCAGTACTTC. Its protein product is CASSESGTGNYEQYF.